These T cell receptor beta chains were read from a single sample in a study of T-cell memory formation after mild COVID-19. TCRdb passed the 5' RACE reads through MiXCR, listing each CDR3 protein once. The sample holds roughly 410,000 distinct CDR3 sequences, 24% seen once. Sequencing was carried out using PBMCs or a T cell subset sorted from them (not recorded which). The receptors here all came from an adult woman who had mild COVID-19 (a few samples of this study predate the infection). Cell type and time point are not known. Both conserved end residues are trimmed from each CDR3.

TRBV6-6	TRBJ2-2	ASNQERTGELF
TRBV20-1	TRBJ1-2	SARDTSFNYGYT
TRBV7-9	TRBJ2-3	ASSPRGLAASTDTQY
TRBV25-1	TRBJ2-7	ASKRTDTYEQY
TRBV24-1	TRBJ1-1	ATSDLRGTEAF
TRBV2	TRBJ2-1	ATSPSTVEEQF
TRBV7-3	TRBJ1-6	ASSTPQPFYH
TRBV4-2	TRBJ2-1	ASSQTSYHEQF
TRBV27	TRBJ2-7	ATIGLAGEQY
TRBV11-2	TRBJ2-7	ASSSWTSGGIEQY
TRBV19	TRBJ1-1	ASTGTEAF
TRBV4-3	TRBJ2-2	ASSPRGQGTGELF
TRBV20-1	TRBJ2-7	SARGTSDYEQY
TRBV7-8	TRBJ1-1	ASSQREQVTTEAF
TRBV7-9	TRBJ2-2	ASSSQGLGELF
TRBV24-1	TRBJ2-5	ATSDTGTGTVETQY
TRBV18	TRBJ1-1	ASSPLTGGYTEAF
TRBV27	TRBJ1-4	ASRRDRGEKLF
TRBV27	TRBJ1-5	ASSLFAVDSNQPQH
TRBV12-3/TRBV12-4	TRBJ1-5	ASRRPGGNQPQH
TRBV4-2	TRBJ2-1	ASSHGTSGDNEQF
TRBV27	TRBJ2-7	ASLPFIGPYYEQY
TRBV5-1	TRBJ1-2	ASSLEEAGDGYT
TRBV6-2/TRBV6-3	TRBJ2-3	ASEQGTDTQY
TRBV30	TRBJ2-1	AWSVRSGSEQF
TRBV18	TRBJ1-1	ASSPREGVNTEAF
TRBV11-2	TRBJ1-2	ASSLDLGRGTSYT
TRBV21-1	TRBJ2-7	ASSKRARVYEQY
TRBV5-5	TRBJ1-1	ASTLTGTNTEAF
TRBV7-9	TRBJ2-7	ASSFARGDHYEQY
TRBV6-2/TRBV6-3	TRBJ2-7	ASSWEATSYEQY
TRBV12-3/TRBV12-4	TRBJ2-4	ASSLGNRGALAKNIQY
TRBV6-5	TRBJ1-6	ASSFTGGAHYNSPLH
TRBV24-1	TRBJ2-2	ATSDLSGGYTGELF
TRBV29-1	TRBJ1-2	SVAAGRGSGYT
TRBV2	TRBJ1-2	ASSDLANYGYT
TRBV3-1	TRBJ1-5	ASSQGPGGGQPQH
TRBV29-1	TRBJ2-3	SVGRGVLGTDTQY
TRBV29-1	TRBJ1-1	SVGDANTEAF